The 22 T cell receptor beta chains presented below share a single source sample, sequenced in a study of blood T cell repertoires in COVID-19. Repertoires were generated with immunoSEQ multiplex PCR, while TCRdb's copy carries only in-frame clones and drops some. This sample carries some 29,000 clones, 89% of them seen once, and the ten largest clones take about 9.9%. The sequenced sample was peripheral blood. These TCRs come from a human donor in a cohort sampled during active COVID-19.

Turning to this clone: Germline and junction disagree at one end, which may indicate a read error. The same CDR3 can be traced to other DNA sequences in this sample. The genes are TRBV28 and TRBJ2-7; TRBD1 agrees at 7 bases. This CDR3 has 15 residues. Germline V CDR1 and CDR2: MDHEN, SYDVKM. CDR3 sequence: CASSRPTGVRNEQYF. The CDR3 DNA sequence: TGTGCCAGCAGTCGTCCAACAGGGGTAAGGAACGAGCAGTACTTT.

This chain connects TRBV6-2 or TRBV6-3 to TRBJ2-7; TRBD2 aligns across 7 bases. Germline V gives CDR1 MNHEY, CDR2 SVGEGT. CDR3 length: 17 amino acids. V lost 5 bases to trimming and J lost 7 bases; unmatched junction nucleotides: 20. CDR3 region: CASSPSHFGTILKEQYF. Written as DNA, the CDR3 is TGTGCCAGCAGTCCCTCCCACTTTGGGACTATCCTCAAGGAGCAGTACTTC.

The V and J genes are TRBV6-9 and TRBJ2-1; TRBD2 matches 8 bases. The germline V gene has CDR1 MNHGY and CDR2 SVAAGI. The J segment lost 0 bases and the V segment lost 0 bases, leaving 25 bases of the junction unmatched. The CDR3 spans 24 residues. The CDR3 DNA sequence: TGTGCCAGCAGTTATTCGTGGGCGGGGGGCCCACCATACCCCCGCCGCAGCTCCTACAATGAGCAGTTCTTC. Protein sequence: CASSYSWAGGPPYPRRSSYNEQFF.

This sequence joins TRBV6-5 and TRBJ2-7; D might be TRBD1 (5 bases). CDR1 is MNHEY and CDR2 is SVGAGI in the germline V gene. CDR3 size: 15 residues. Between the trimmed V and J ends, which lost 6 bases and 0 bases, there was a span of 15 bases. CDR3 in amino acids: CASSDDSASSYEQYF. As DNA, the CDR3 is TGTGCCAGCAGCGACGACAGCGCTAGCTCCTACGAGCAGTACTTC.

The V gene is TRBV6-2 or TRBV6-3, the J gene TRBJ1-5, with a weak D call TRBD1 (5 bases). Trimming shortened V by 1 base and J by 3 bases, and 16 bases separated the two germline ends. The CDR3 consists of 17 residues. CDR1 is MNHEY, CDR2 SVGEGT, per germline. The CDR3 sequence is CASSYYPGRETNQPQHF. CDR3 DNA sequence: TGTGCCAGCAGTTACTACCCGGGACGGGAGACCAATCAGCCCCAGCATTTT.

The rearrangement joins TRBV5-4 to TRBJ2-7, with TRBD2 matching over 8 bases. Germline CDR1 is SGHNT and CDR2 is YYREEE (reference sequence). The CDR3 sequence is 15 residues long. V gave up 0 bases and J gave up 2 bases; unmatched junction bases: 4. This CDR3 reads CASSLDGGGTYEQYF. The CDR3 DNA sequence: TGTGCCAGCAGCTTGGACGGCGGGGGGACCTACGAGCAGTACTTC.

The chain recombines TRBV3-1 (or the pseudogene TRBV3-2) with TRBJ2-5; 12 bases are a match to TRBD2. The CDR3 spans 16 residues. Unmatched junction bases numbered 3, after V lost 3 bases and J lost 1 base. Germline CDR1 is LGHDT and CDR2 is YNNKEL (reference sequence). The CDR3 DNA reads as TGTGCCAGCAGCCAGACTAGCGGGGGCCCCCAAGAGACCCAGTACTTC. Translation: CASSQTSGGPQETQYF.

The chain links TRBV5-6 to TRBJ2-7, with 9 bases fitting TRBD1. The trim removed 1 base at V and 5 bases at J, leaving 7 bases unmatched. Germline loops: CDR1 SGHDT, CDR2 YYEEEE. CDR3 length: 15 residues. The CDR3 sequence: CASSLTGQGSDEQYF. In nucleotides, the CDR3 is TGTGCCAGCAGCTTGACTGGACAGGGGAGCGACGAGCAGTACTTC.

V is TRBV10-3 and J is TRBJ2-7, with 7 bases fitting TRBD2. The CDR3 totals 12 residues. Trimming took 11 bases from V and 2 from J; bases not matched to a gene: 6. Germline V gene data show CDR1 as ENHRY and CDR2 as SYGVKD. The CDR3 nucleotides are TGTGCCGCGAGTCGGGGGGCCTACGAGCAGTACTTC. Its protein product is CAASRGAYEQYF.

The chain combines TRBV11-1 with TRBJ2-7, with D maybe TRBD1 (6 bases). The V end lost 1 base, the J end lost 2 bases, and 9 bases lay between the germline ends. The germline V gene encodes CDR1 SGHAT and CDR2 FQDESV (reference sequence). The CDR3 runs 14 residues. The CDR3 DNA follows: TGTGCCAGCAGCTTAGTGGGACACACCTACGAGCAGTACTTC. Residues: CASSLVGHTYEQYF.

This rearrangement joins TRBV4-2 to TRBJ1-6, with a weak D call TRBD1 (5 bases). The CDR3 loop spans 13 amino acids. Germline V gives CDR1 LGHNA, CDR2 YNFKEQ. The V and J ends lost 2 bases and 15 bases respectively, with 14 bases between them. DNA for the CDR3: TGTGCCAGCAGCCAAACACAGGTTAGCGGCCTCCACTTT. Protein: CASSQTQVSGLHF.

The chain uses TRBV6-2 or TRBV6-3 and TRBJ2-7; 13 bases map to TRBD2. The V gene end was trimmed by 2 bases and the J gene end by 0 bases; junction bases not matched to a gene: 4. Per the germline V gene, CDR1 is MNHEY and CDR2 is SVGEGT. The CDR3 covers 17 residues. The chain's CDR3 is CASSYGTSGAFSYEQYF. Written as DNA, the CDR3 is TGTGCCAGCAGTTACGGGACTAGCGGGGCTTTCTCCTACGAGCAGTACTTC.

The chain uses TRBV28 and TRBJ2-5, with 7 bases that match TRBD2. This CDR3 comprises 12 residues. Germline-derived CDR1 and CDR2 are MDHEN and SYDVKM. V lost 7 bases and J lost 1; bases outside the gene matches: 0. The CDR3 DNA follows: TGTGCCAGCAAGCGGGGCCAAGAGACCCAGTACTTC. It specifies CASKRGQETQYF.

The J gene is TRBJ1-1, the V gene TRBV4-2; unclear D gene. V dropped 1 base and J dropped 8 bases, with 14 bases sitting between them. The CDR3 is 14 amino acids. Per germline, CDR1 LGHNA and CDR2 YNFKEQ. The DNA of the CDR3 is TGTGCCAGCAGCCAAGCTGGAGAGACGCAAGAAGCTTTCTTT. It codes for CASSQAGETQEAFF.

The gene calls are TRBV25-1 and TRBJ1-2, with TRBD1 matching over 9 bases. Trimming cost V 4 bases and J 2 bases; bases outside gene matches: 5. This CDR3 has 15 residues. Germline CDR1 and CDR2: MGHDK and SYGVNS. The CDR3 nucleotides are TGTGCCAGCAGTGTTCTACAGGGGGCGAACTATGGCTACACCTTC. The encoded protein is CASSVLQGANYGYTF.

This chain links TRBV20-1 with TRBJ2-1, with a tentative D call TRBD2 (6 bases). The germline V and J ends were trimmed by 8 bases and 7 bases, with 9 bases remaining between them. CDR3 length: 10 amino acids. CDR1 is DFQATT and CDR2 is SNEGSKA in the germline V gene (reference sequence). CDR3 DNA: TGCAGTCCGGCGGGGAATGAGCAGTTCTTC. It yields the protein CSPAGNEQFF.

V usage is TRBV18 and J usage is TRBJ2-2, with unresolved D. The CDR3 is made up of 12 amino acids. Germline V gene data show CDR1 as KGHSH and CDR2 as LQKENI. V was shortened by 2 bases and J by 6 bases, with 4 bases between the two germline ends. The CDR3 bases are TGTGCCAGCTCACCAGCGGCCGGGGAGCTGTTTTTT. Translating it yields CASSPAAGELFF.

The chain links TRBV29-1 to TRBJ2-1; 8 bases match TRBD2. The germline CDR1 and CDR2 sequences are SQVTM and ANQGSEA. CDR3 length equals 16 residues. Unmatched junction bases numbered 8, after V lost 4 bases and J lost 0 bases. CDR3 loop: CSVVGGGPPSYNEQFF. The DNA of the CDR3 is TGCAGCGTTGTAGGCGGGGGGCCGCCCTCCTACAATGAGCAGTTCTTC.

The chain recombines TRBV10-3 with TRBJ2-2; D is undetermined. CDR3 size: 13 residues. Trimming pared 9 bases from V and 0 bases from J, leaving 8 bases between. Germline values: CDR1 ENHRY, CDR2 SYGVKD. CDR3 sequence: CAMVPTNTGELFF. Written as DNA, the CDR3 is TGTGCCATGGTACCTACGAACACCGGGGAGCTGTTTTTT.

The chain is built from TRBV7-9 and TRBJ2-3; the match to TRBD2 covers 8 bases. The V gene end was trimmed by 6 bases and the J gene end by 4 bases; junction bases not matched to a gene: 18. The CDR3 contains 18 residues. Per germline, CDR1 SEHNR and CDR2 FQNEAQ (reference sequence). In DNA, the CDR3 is TGTGCCAGCAGGGATGGGGTACGGGAGGGGGTGGTTGCAGATACGCAGTATTTT. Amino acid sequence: CASRDGVREGVVADTQYF.

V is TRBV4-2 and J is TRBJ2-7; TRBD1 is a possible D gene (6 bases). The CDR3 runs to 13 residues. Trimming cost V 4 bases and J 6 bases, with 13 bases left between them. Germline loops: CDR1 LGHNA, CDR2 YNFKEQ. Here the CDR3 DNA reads TGTGCCAGCAGCCCCGGACAGTCAGGCGAGCAGTACTTC. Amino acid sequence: CASSPGQSGEQYF.

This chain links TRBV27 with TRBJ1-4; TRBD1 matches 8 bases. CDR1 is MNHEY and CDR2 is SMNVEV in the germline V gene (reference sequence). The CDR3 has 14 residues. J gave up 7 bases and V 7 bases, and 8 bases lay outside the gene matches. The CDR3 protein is CASKQGAGAEKLFF. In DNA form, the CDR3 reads TGTGCCAGCAAGCAGGGGGCGGGCGCTGAAAAACTGTTTTTT.